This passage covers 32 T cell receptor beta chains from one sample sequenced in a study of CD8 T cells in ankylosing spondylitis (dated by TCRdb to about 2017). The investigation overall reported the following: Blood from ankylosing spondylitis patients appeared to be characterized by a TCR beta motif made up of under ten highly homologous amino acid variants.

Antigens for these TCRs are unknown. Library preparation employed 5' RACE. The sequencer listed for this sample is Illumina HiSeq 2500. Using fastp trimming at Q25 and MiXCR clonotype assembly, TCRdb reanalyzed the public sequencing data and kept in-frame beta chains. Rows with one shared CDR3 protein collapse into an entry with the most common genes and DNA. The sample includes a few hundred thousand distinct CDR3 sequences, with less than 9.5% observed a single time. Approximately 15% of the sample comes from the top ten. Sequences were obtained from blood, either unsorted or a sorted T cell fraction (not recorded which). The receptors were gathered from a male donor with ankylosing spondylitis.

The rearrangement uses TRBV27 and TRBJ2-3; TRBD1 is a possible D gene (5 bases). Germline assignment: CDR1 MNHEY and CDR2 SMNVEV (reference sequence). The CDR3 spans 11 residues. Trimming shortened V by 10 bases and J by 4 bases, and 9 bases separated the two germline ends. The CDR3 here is CAITGPDTQYF. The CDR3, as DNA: TGTGCCATCACAGGCCCAGATACGCAGTATTTT.

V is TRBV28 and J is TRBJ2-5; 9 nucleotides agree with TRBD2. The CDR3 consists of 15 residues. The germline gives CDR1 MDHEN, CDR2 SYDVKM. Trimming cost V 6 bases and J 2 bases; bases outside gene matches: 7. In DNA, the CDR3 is TGTGCCAGCAGCCCTAGCGGGAATAAACAAGAGACCCAGTACTTC. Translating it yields CASSPSGNKQETQYF.

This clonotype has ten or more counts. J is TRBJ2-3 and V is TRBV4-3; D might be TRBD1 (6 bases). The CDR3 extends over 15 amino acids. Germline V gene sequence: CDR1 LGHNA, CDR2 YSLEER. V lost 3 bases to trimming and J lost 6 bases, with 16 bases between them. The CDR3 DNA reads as TGCGCCAGCAGCCAGGGGCGGTCGAGGGGGGATACGCAGTATTTT. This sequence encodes CASSQGRSRGDTQYF.

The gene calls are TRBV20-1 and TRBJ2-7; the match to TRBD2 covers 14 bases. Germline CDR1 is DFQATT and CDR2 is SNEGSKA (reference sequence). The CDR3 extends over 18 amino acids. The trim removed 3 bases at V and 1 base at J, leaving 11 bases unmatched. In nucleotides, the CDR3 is TGCAGTGCTAGTTCCGGGACTAGCGGGAGAATATTTTCCTACGAGCAGTACTTC. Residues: CSASSGTSGRIFSYEQYF.

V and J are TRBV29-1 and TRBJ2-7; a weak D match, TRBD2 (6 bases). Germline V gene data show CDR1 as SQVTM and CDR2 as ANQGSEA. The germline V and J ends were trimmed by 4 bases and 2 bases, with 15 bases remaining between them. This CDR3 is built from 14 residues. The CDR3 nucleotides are TGCAGCGTTGTCGGCGCTCCGGGGGCCTACGAGCAGTACTTC. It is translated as CSVVGAPGAYEQYF.

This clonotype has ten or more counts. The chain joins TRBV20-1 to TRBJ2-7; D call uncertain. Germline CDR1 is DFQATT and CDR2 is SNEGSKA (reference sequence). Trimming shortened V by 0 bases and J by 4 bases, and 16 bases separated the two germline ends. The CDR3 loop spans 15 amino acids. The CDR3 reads CSARDFETSNYEQYF. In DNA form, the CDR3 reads TGCAGTGCTAGAGATTTTGAGACTTCGAATTACGAGCAGTACTTC.

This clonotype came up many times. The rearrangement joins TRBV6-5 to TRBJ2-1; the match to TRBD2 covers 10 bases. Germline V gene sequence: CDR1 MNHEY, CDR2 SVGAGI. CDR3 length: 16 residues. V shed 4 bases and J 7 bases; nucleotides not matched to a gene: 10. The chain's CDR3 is CASSSLSSGSRNEQFF. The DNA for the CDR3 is TGTGCCAGCAGTTCCCTTTCTAGCGGGAGCCGGAATGAGCAGTTCTTC.

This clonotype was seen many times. The CDR3 DNA follows: TGCAGTGCTAGGAAAACTAGCGGGTTGAATGAGCAGTTCTTC. Encoded protein: CSARKTSGLNEQFF. V usage is TRBV20-1 and J usage is TRBJ2-1, with TRBD2 identical over 9 bases. V shed 3 bases, J shed 7 bases, and the junction held 7 bases outside the gene matches. This CDR3 has 14 amino acids. Germline V gene data show CDR1 as DFQATT and CDR2 as SNEGSKA (reference sequence).

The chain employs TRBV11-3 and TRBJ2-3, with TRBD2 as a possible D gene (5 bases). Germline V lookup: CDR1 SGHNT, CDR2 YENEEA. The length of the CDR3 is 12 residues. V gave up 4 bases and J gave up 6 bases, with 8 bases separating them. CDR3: CASSSGLDTQYF. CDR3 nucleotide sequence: TGTGCCAGCAGCTCAGGACTGGATACGCAGTATTTT.

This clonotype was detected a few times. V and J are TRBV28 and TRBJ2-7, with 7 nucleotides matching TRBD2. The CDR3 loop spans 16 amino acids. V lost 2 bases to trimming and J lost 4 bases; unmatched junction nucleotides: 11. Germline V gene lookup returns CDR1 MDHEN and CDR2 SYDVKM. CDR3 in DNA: TGTGCCAGCAGTTTAGGGGGGGGGACGGGAGGATACGAGCAGTACTTC. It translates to CASSLGGGTGGYEQYF. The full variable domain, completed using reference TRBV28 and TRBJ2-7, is DVKVTQSSRYLVKRTGEKVFLECVQDMDHENMFWYRQDPGLGLRLIYFSYDVKMKEKGDIPEGYSVSREKKERFSLILESASTNQTSMYLCASSLGGGTGGYEQYFGPGTRLTVT.

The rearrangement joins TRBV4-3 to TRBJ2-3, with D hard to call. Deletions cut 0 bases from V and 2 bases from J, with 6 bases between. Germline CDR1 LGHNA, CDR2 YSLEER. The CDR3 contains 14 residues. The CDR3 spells CASSQDITTDTQYF. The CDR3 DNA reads TGCGCCAGCAGCCAAGATATAACCACAGATACGCAGTATTTT.

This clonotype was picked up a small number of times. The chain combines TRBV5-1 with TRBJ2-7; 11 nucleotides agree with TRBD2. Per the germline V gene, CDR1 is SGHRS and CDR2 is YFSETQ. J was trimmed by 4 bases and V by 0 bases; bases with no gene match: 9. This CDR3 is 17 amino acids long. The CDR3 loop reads CASSLAATSGKIYEQYF. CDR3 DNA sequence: TGCGCCAGCAGCTTGGCCGCGACTAGCGGGAAGATATACGAGCAGTACTTC.

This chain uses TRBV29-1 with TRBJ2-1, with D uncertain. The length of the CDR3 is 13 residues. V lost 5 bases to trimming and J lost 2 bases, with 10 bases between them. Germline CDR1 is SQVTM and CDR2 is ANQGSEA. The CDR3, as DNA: TGCAGCGTTAGCCTGACGGCCTACAATGAGCAGTTCTTC. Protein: CSVSLTAYNEQFF.

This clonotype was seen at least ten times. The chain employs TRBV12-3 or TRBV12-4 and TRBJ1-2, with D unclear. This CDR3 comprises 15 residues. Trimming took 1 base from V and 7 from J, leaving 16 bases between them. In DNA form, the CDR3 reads TGTGCCAGCAGTTTAGACGGGCAGTCGGGTGCTGGCTACACCTTC. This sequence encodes CASSLDGQSGAGYTF.

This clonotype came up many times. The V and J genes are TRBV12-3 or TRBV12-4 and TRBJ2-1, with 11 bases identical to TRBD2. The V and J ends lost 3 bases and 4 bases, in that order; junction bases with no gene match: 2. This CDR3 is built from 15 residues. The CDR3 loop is CASSFVAGGYNEQFF. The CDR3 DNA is TGTGCCAGCAGTTTCGTAGCGGGAGGGTACAATGAGCAGTTCTTC.

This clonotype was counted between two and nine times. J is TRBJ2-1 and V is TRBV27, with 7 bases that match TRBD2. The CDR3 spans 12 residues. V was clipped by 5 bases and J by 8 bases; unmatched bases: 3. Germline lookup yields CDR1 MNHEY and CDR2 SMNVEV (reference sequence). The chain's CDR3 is CASSRLAHEQFF. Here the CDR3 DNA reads TGTGCCAGCAGTCGACTAGCTCATGAGCAGTTCTTC.

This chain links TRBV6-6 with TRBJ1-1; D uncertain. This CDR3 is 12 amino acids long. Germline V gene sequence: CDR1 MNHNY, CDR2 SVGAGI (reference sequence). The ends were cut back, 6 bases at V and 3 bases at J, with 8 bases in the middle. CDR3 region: CASSEWDTEAFF. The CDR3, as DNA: TGTGCCAGCAGCGAGTGGGACACTGAAGCTTTCTTT.

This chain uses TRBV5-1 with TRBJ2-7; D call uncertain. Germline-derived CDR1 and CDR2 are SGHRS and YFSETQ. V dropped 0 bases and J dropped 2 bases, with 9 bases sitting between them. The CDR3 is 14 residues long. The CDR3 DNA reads TGCGCCAGCAGCTTGGAGCTAGGGCCCTACGAGCAGTACTTC. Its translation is CASSLELGPYEQYF.

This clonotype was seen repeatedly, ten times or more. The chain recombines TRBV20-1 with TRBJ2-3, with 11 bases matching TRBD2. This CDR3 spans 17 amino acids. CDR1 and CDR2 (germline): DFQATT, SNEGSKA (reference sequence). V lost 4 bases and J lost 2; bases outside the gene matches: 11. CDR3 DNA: TGCAGTGCTACTTTCCGACTAGCGGGACGAACCACAGATACGCAGTATTTT. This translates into CSATFRLAGRTTDTQYF.

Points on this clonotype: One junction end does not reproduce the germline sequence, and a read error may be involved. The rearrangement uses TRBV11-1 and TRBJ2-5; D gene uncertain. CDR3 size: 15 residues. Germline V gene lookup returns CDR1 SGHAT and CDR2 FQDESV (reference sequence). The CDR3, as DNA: TGTGCCAGCAACTTAATGGCTAGTTTTGGGGAGACCCAGTACTTC. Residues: CASNLMASFGETQYF. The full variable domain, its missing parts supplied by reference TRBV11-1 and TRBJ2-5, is EAEVAQSPRYKITEKSQAVAFWCDPISGHATLYWYRQILGQGPELLVQFQDESVVDDSQLPKDRFSAERLKGVDSTLKIQPAELGDSAMYLCASNLMASFGETQYFGPGTRLLVL.

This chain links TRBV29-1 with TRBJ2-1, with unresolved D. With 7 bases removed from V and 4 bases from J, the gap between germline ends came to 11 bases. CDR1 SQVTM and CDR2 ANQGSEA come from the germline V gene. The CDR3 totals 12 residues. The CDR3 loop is CSGGDGYNEQFF. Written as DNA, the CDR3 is TGCAGCGGTGGTGACGGATACAATGAGCAGTTCTTC.

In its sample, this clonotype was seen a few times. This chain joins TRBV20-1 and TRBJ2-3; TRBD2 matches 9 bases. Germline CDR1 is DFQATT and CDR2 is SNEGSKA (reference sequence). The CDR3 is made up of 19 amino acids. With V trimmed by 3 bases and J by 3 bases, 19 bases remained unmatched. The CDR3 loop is CSASPTSGYTLPSTDTQYF. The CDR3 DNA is TGCAGTGCTAGTCCGACTAGCGGATACACACTACCCTCGACAGATACGCAGTATTTT.

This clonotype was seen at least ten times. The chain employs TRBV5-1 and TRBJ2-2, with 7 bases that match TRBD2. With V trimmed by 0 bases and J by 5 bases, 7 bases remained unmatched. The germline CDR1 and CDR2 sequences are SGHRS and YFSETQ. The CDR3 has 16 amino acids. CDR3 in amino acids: CASSLAGGSNTGELFF. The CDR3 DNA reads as TGCGCCAGCAGCTTGGCTGGCGGGAGTAATACCGGGGAGCTGTTTTTT.

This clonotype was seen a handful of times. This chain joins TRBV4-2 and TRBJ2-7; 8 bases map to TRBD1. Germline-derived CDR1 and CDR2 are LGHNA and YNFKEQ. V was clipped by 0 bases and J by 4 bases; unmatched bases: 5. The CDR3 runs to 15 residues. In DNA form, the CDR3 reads TGTGCCAGCAGCCAAGAACTGAACAGGGGGTACGAGCAGTACTTC. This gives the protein CASSQELNRGYEQYF.

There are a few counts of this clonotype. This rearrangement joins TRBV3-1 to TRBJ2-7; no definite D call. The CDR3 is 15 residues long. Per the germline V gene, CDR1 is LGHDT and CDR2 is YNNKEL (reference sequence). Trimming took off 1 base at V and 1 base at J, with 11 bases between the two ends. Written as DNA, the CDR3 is TGTGCCAGCAGCCAAGCCTGGCAGCCTTCCTACGAGCAGTACTTC. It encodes CASSQAWQPSYEQYF.

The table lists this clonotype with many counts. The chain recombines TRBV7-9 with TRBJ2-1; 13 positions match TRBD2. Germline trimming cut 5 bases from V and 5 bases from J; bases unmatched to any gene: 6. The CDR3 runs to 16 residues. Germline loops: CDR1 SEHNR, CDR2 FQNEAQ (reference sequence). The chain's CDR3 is CASSQGLAGANNEQFF. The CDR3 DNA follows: TGTGCCAGCAGCCAAGGACTAGCGGGAGCAAACAATGAGCAGTTCTTC.

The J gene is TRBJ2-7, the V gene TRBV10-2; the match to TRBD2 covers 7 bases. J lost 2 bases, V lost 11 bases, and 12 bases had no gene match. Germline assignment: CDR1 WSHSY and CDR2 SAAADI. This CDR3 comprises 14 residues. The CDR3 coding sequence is TGCGCCGTCTCACGGCGGGAGAAGCCCTACGAGCAGTACTTC. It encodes CAVSRREKPYEQYF.

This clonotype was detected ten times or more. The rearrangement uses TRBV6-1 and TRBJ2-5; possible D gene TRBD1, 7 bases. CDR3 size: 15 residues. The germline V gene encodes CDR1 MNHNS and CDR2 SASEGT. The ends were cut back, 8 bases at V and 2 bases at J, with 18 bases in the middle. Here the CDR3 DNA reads TGTGCCAGCGACCCGACAGGGACTGATCAAGAGACCCAGTACTTC. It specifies CASDPTGTDQETQYF.

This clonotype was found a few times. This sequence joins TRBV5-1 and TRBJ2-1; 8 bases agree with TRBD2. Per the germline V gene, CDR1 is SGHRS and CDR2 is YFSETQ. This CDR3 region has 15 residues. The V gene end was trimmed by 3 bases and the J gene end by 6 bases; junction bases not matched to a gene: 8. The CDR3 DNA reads TGCGCCAGCAGCTCAACAGCGGGAGTCTCCAATGAGCAGTTCTTC. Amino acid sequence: CASSSTAGVSNEQFF.

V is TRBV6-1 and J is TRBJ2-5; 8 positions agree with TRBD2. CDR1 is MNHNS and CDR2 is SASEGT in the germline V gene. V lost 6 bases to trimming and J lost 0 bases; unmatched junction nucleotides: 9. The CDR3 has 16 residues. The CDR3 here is CASRPVSGAYQETQYF. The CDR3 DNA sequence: TGTGCCAGCAGGCCGGTTAGCGGGGCGTACCAAGAGACCCAGTACTTC.

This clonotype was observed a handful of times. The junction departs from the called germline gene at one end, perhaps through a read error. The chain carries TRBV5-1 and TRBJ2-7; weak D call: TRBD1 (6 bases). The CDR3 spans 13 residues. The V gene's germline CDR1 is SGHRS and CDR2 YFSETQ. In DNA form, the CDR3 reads TGCGCCAGCAGCTTGGCCCCCACTGAGAGGGGGAGCTTC. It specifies CASSLAPTERGSF.

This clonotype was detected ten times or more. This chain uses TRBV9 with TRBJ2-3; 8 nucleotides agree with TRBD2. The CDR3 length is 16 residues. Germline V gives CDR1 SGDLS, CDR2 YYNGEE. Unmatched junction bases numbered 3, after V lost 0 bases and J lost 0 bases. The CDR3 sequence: CASSVGAGASTDTQYF. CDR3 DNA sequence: TGTGCCAGCAGCGTAGGAGCGGGGGCTAGCACAGATACGCAGTATTTT.